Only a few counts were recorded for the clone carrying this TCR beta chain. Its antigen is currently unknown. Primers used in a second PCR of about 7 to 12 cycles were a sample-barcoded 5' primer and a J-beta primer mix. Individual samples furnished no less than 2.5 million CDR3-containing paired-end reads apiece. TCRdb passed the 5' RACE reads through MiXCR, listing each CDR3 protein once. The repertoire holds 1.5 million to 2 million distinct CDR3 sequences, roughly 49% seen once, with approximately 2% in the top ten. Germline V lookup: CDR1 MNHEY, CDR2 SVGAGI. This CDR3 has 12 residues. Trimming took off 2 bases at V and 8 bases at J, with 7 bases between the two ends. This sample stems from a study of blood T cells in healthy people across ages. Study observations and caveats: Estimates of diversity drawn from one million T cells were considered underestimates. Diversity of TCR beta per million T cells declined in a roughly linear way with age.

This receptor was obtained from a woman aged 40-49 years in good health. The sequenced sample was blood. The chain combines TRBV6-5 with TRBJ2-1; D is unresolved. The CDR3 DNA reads TGTGCCAGCAGTTACGGGGTCCATGAGCAGTTCTTC. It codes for CASSYGVHEQFF.